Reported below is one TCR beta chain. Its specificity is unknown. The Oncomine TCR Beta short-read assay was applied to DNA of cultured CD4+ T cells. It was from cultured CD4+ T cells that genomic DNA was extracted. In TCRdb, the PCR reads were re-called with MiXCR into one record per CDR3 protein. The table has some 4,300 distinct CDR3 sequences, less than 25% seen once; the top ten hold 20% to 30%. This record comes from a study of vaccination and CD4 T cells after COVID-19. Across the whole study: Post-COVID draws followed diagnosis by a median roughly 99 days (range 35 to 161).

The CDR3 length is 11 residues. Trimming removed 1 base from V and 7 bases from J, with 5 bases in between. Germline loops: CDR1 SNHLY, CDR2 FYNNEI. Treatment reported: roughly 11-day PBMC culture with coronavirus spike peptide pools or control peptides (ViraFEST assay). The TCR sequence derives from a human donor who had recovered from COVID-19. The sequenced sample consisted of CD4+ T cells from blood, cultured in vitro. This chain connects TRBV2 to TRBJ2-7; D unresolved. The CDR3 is CASSEVREQYF. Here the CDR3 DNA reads TGTGCCAGCAGTGAAGTACGGGAGCAGTACTTC. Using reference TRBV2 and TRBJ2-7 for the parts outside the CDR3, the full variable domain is EPEVTQTPSHQVTQMGQEVILRCVPISNHLYFYWYRQILGQKVEFLVSFYNNEISEKSEIFDDQFSVERPDGSNFTLKIRSTKLEDSAMYFCASSEVREQYFGPGTRLTVT.